The present T cell receptor beta chain was sequenced within a study of blood T cells in healthy people across ages (dated by TCRdb to the mid-2010s). With regard to the full study: In model experiments, roughly one uniquely barcoded TCR beta cDNA molecule per two T cells was captured by template switching. Age-related changes in TCR beta repertoire diversity were measured in the study by deep sequencing normalized with unique cDNA molecular identifiers. The donors were divided into four age groups: young (average approximately 17 years), middle-aged (almost 40), aged (around 59) and long-lived (82). To avoid experimental bias, donors of different ages were randomly spread across the sequencing lanes. Two additional independent replicas of 1 million unique cDNA reads from the same blood draw were analyzed for two donors (one aged 18 to 30 and one aged 80 or older).

The roughly 37 donors, aged roughly 6 to 90 years, were systemically healthy Caucasian individuals from Russia. Each donor gave ten milliliters of peripheral blood, drawn into EDTA-treated Vacutainer tubes. Ficoll-Paque density-gradient centrifugation was used to isolate PBMCs, with at least 6.5 million per sample. Trizol reagent was used to extract total RNA from the PBMCs, yielding at least 5.5 micrograms per sample. The percentages of naive CD45RAhigh/CD27high T cells were determined by flow cytometry on a PBMC aliquot from every donor. Libraries were prepared through 5' RACE. Reads for this sample came from an Illumina HiSeq 2500. A second PCR of about 7 to 12 cycles was run with a J-beta primer mix and a sample-barcoded 5' primer. Each TCR beta cDNA molecule received a unique molecular identifier from a template-switch 5' adaptor carrying 12 random nucleotides. Each sample yielded at least 3 million CDR3-containing paired-end reads. First-strand cDNA was synthesized from all RNA with the Mint cDNA synthesis kit, primed by a TRBC-specific oligonucleotide. Following uracil-DNA glycosylase treatment, all cDNA underwent a first 18-cycle PCR with the universal primers M1SS and BC2_uni_R. In the authors' own workflow: For normalization, 1 million high-quality reads were randomly selected from each sample, with every read carrying a distinct molecular identifier. Instead of being binned into consensus sequences, reads with shared molecular identifiers were discarded. MiTCR, with a Q25 quality threshold and the strictest error-elimination algorithm, was used for CDR3 identification, clonotype clustering and error correction. A nonparametric unseen species model using Euler transformation provided a lower-bound estimate of total TCR beta diversity. TCRdb took the public reads, trimmed them with fastp at Q25, ran MiXCR for clone calling and kept in-frame beta chains. Entries are consolidated by CDR3 protein sequence, retaining the most common genes and DNA. The V and J calls and clone size come from TCRdb's table, not from the authors' own analysis. A total of hundreds of thousands of distinct CDR3 sequences appear in this sample, roughly 31% of them only once. The top ten hold around a sixth of the sample.

Study-level results and caveats: Observed TCR beta diversity per million T cells fell roughly linearly with age, and a significant reduction was already apparent by age roughly 41. Because the CMV infection status of the donors was unknown, age-related changes in expanded clonotypes may potentially have been confounded. The percentage of naive T cells measured by flow cytometry correlated strongly with observed TCR beta diversity. Estimates of total diversity from one million sequenced T cells were regarded as lower bounds and underestimates. The long-lived group showed more naive CD4+ T cells, fewer expanded clones and increased TCR diversity than the aged group, suggesting age selection. Because profiling used bulk unsorted PBMCs, naive and antigen-experienced compartments could not be compared conclusively.

This clonotype was seen ten or more times. This clone's antigen is unknown. No base quality information exists; no much larger clone differs at one position. Spanning cysteine to phenylalanine, the CDR3 consists of 12 amino acids. Of all the DNA, just the CDR3 is kept, 36 bases in frame from base 1. CDR1 is given as KGHSH and CDR2 as LQKENI, both from the germline V gene. V is cut by 1 base and J by 10 bases, and the space between the germline ends is 8 bases. Material: blood. This chain joins TRBV18 to TRBJ2-1; no confident D gene assignment can be made. The TCR was taken from a woman aged 80 or older in good health. The CDR3 reads as follows: CASSPQAREQFF. The DNA sequence reads TGTGCCAGCTCACCACAAGCCCGGGAGCAGTTCTTC. The full variable domain, with segments outside the CDR3 supplied by the reference TRBV18 and TRBJ2-1 proteins, appears as NAGVMQNPRHLVRRRGQEARLRCSPMKGHSHVYWYRQLPEEGLKFMVYLQKENIIDESGMPKERFSAEFPKEGPSILRIQQVVRGDSAAYFCASSPQAREQFFGPGTRLTVL.